A single sample is the source of the 19 T cell receptor beta chains below, sequenced in a study of CD8 T cells in ankylosing spondylitis (dated by TCRdb to between 2016 and 2019). Library preparation was by 5' RACE. This sample was sequenced with an Illumina HiSeq 2500. TCRdb reanalyzed the raw reads on its own, using fastp at Q25 for trimming and MiXCR for clone calling, and kept in-frame beta chains. Identical CDR3 protein sequences are pooled into one entry, listed with their most common genes and DNA. This sample comprises around 53,000 distinct CDR3 sequences, roughly 7.3% of them detected only once. Over 7% of the sample is taken by the ten largest. Input material: blood, either unsorted or a sorted T cell fraction (not recorded which). These receptors originate from a female donor with ankylosing spondylitis or in good health (not recorded which).

Relative to its sample, this clonotype is medium-sized. This chain uses TRBV12-3 or TRBV12-4 with TRBJ2-1; the match to TRBD2 covers 12 bases. Germline trimming cut 7 bases from V and 2 bases from J; bases unmatched to any gene: 6. The CDR3 runs to 16 residues. The CDR3 region is CASKTSGGSTYNEQFF. The CDR3 coding sequence is TGTGCCAGCAAAACTAGCGGGGGGTCCACCTACAATGAGCAGTTCTTC.

At least ten counts were recorded for this clonotype. The J gene is TRBJ2-3, the V gene TRBV14; D may be TRBD2 (5 bases). The CDR3 runs to 14 residues. V gave up 1 base and J gave up 4 bases, with 9 bases separating them. Germline lookup yields CDR1 SGHDN and CDR2 FVKESK. CDR3 nucleotide sequence: TGTGCCAGCAGCCAAGTTTTTAGCGCAGATACGCAGTATTTT. Translation: CASSQVFSADTQYF.

This clonotype was observed many times. The V gene is TRBV7-2, the J gene TRBJ2-7; D remains unclear. The V and J ends lost 0 bases and 0 bases respectively, with 3 bases between them. From germline, CDR1 is SGHTA and CDR2 FQGNSA. This CDR3 has 13 amino acids. DNA of the CDR3: TGTGCCAGCAGCTTAGCTCACTCCTACGAGCAGTACGTC. Translated, it gives CASSLAHSYEQYV.

Ten or more counts support this clonotype. The J gene is TRBJ1-2, the V gene TRBV5-1; tentative D call: TRBD1 (5 bases). The CDR3 runs 15 residues. Germline CDR1 SGHRS, CDR2 YFSETQ. Trimming cost V 1 base and J 2 bases, with 12 bases left between them. The CDR3 region has the DNA TGCGCCAGCAGCTTGCGTGTCAGGGCAAACTATGGCTACACCTTC. Its translation: CASSLRVRANYGYTF.

Notes on this clonotype: A much larger clone lies a single base off, so this may be a read error. The rearrangement joins TRBV25-1 to TRBJ2-3, with D unclear. The CDR3 totals 13 residues. Germline V gives CDR1 MGHDK, CDR2 SYGVNS. Trimming took off 1 base at V and 2 bases at J, with 4 bases between the two ends. CDR3 nucleotides: TGTGCCAGCAGTGAATGCGTCACAGATACGCAGTATTTT. Its protein is CASSECVTDTQYF.

This clonotype was detected many times. The V call is TRBV5-1, the J call TRBJ2-3; the match to TRBD1 covers 10 bases. With V trimmed by 3 bases and J by 4 bases, 2 bases remained unmatched. The germline CDR1 and CDR2 sequences are SGHRS and YFSETQ. This CDR3 region has 14 residues. The CDR3 DNA sequence: TGCGCCAGCAGCTCGGGACAGGGGTCAGATACGCAGTATTTT. Its protein product is CASSSGQGSDTQYF.

The chain is built from TRBV28 and TRBJ2-5; D is undetermined. Germline CDR1 MDHEN, CDR2 SYDVKM. The CDR3 totals 14 residues. Trimming removed 5 bases at V and 4 bases at J, with 14 bases between. For the CDR3, the DNA is TGTGCCAGCAGTCGCGGCAGGACCCGAGAGACCCAGTACTTC. It codes for CASSRGRTRETQYF.

Many counts were recorded for this clonotype. Here the CDR3 DNA reads TGTGCCAGCAGCTTTCGGGGCCAGAACACCGGGGAGCTGTTTTTT. The encoded protein is CASSFRGQNTGELFF. The rearrangement links TRBV11-2 to TRBJ2-2; D may be TRBD1 or TRBD2 (5 bases each). The CDR3 is 15 amino acids. With 3 bases removed from V and 1 base from J, the gap between germline ends came to 9 bases. CDR1 is SGHAT and CDR2 is FQNNGV in the germline V gene.

Ten or more counts support this clonotype. This rearrangement joins TRBV29-1 to TRBJ2-1; possibly TRBD1 for D (6 bases). Looked up from germline, CDR1 is SQVTM and CDR2 is ANQGSEA. This CDR3 is built from 10 residues. The V end lost 4 bases, the J end lost 14 bases, and 12 bases lay between the germline ends. This chain's CDR3 is CSVGTVLEFF. In nucleotides, the CDR3 is TGCAGCGTTGGGACAGTATTAGAGTTCTTC.

This clonotype has a count of ten or more. The chain combines TRBV12-3 or TRBV12-4 with TRBJ2-3; D is unclear. This CDR3 region has 14 residues. V lost 1 base and J lost 5, with 10 bases in between. Written as DNA, the CDR3 is TGTGCCAGCAGTTTAGGGACCCCACAAGATACGCAGTATTTT. It yields the protein CASSLGTPQDTQYF.

This clonotype was counted at least ten times. The chain links TRBV15 to TRBJ1-1, with D maybe TRBD1 (5 bases). CDR3 length: 13 amino acids. V lost 3 bases and J lost 9, with 14 bases in between. Germline CDR1 is LNHNV and CDR2 is YYDKDF (reference sequence). CDR3 nucleotides: TGTGCCACCAGCAGTTCAGGGAGTTCGAAAGCTTTCTTT. Translated: CATSSSGSSKAFF. Full variable domain (rest looked up from reference TRBV15 and TRBJ1-1): DAMVIQNPRYQVTQFGKPVTLSCSQTLNHNVMYWYQQKSSQAPKLLFHYYDKDFNNEADTPDNFQSRRPNTSFCFLDIRSPGLGDTAMYLCATSSSGSSKAFFGQGTRLTVV.

At least ten counts were recorded for this clonotype. The chain employs TRBV5-1 and TRBJ2-1; 7 bases agree with TRBD1. Unmatched junction bases numbered 4, after V lost 5 bases and J lost 2 bases. The CDR3 spans 14 residues. Germline-derived CDR1 and CDR2 are SGHRS and YFSETQ. CDR3 nucleotides: TGCGCCAGCAGGACAGGGAGTCCCTACAATGAGCAGTTCTTC. This encodes CASRTGSPYNEQFF.

This clonotype was seen at least ten times. J is TRBJ1-1 and V is TRBV20-1; 12 bases agree with TRBD1. The CDR3 has 15 amino acids. With 5 bases clipped from V and 4 bases from J, the junction kept 8 bases outside the gene matches. Germline CDR1 reads DFQATT; CDR2 reads SNEGSKA (reference sequence). The CDR3 DNA reads TGCAGTGCTGAGCCGGGACAGGGGGCTCGCACTGAAGCTTTCTTT. Translation gives CSAEPGQGARTEAFF.

The chain uses TRBV7-9 and TRBJ1-1; TRBD1 is a possible D gene (6 bases). Germline-derived CDR1 and CDR2 are SEHNR and FQNEAQ (reference sequence). CDR3 length: 16 residues. Trimming removed 1 base from V and 7 bases from J, with 19 bases in between. The CDR3 sequence: CASSLGGGSSDGEAFF. The CDR3 DNA sequence: TGTGCCAGCAGCTTAGGCGGGGGCTCGTCGGACGGTGAAGCTTTCTTT.

At least ten counts were recorded for this clonotype. This chain connects TRBV28 to TRBJ2-7, with 10 bases aligning to TRBD1. Germline CDR1 reads MDHEN; CDR2 reads SYDVKM. This CDR3 is built from 14 residues. The V segment lost 2 bases and the J segment 4 bases; nucleotides outside the gene matches: 2. The CDR3 loop reads CASSLPGQGYEQYF. The CDR3 region has the DNA TGTGCCAGCAGTTTACCGGGACAGGGGTACGAGCAGTACTTC.

This clonotype has at least ten counts. This chain joins TRBV5-1 and TRBJ1-1; D is ambiguous. Trimming removed 2 bases at V and 7 bases at J, with 12 bases between. In germline, CDR1 is SGHRS, CDR2 YFSETQ. The CDR3 consists of 13 residues. DNA of the CDR3: TGCGCCAGCAGCTTCCGACCGACCGGTGAAGCTTTCTTT. Amino acids: CASSFRPTGEAFF.

V and J are TRBV18 and TRBJ2-3; TRBD2 agrees at 10 bases. The germline gives CDR1 KGHSH, CDR2 LQKENI. J lost 6 bases, V lost 2 bases, and 2 bases had no gene match. The CDR3 is 14 residues long. This CDR3 is CASSPSSGGDTQYF. The CDR3 nucleotides are TGTGCCAGCTCACCATCTAGCGGGGGTGATACGCAGTATTTT. The whole variable domain, remainder taken from reference TRBV18 and TRBJ2-3, is NAGVMQNPRHLVRRRGQEARLRCSPMKGHSHVYWYRQLPEEGLKFMVYLQKENIIDESGMPKERFSAEFPKEGPSILRIQQVVRGDSAAYFCASSPSSGGDTQYFGPGTRLTVL.

This clonotype was seen more than once but under ten times. The chain is built from TRBV5-1 and TRBJ2-3; 8 bases align to TRBD1. The V and J ends lost 0 bases and 4 bases, in that order; junction bases with no gene match: 4. In germline, CDR1 is SGHRS, CDR2 YFSETQ. The CDR3 covers 15 residues. The CDR3 DNA reads TGCGCCAGCAGCTTGGCCGGACAGGGACCAGATACGCAGTATTTT. Its translation: CASSLAGQGPDTQYF.

There are a few counts of this clonotype. The V and J genes are TRBV7-8 and TRBJ1-4, with D unresolved. CDR1 and CDR2 (germline): SGHVS, FQNEAQ. V was clipped by 1 base and J by 7 bases, with 7 bases between them. The CDR3 has 13 amino acids. In DNA, the CDR3 is TGTGCCAGCAGCTTAGTTGCTGGTGAAAAACTGTTTTTT. This sequence encodes CASSLVAGEKLFF. The entire variable domain, with the rest obtained from reference TRBV7-8 and TRBJ1-4, is as follows: GAGVSQSPRYKVAKRGQDVALRCDPISGHVSLFWYQQALGQGPEFLTYFQNEAQLDKSGLPSDRFFAERPEGSVSTLKIQRTQQEDSAVYLCASSLVAGEKLFFGSGTQLSVL.